Detailed here is one TCR beta chain. Its antigen is currently unknown. CDR1 is MNHEY and CDR2 is SVGAGI in the germline V gene. The CDR3 totals 15 residues. The trim removed 7 bases at V and 3 bases at J, leaving 12 bases unmatched. The data originate from a study of chemoradiotherapy in HPV16-positive cancers. Overall study results and limits: Candidate HPV-specific clones and E7-related TCR motifs grew in tumor during treatment. HPV-responsive T-cell expansion during chemoradiotherapy was linked to improved recurrence-free survival in HPV16-positive patients. The functional HPV-specific definition rests on just two HPV16-positive patients.

The table came from immunoSEQ multiplex PCR; TCRdb's copy has only in-frame clones and leaves some out. The sample records around 53,000 clones, more than 75% being singletons. This receptor was obtained from a human donor with HPV-associated anogenital cancer. The gene calls are TRBV6-5 and TRBJ2-7; 7 nucleotides match TRBD1. Sample: blood, taken from a patient who underwent chemoradiotherapy. The CDR3 DNA reads TGTGCCAGCAAAAAAACAGGGGAAGGAGGCTACGAGCAGTACTTC. Protein: CASKKTGEGGYEQYF.